The 32 T cell receptor beta chains below come from one sample, sequenced in a study of tumor-infiltrating lymphocytes in primary liver carcinoma. Starting material of 500 to 600 ng total RNA yielded TCR beta cDNA via a constant-region primer. Modified slightly, ARM-PCR produced TCR beta libraries over three nested multiplex PCR rounds. The two initial PCR rounds, around 10 cycles each, used TRBV1-TRBV30 forward and C-beta reverse primers. TCRdb passed the multiplex PCR reads through MiXCR, listing each CDR3 protein once. The sample consists of around 170,000 distinct CDR3 sequences, 60% of them appearing once. Blood RNA was derived from unsorted whole blood, and germline DNA was extracted too. The sample consisted of peripheral blood. The source of these receptors is a man aged 40-49 years with primary liver carcinoma and hepatitis B virus infection.

The J gene is TRBJ2-5, the V gene TRBV11-2; D remains unclear. The CDR3 has 14 residues. V lost 2 bases, J lost 5 bases, and 12 bases lay in between. Germline CDR1 is SGHAT and CDR2 is FQNNGV. The CDR3 DNA sequence: TGTGCCAGCAGCTTATCGGCTCCCCCCGAGACCCAGTACTTC. It specifies CASSLSAPPETQYF.

A note on this clonotype: It is unclear where the CDR3 begins or ends on the DNA, so no DNA is shown, and the CDR3 is as TCRdb lists it. The rearrangement links TRBV6-5 to TRBJ2-2. Germline-derived CDR1 and CDR2 are MNHEY and SVGAGI. The CDR3 length equals 14 residues, ends included. CDR3: CASSYSRDTGSCFF.

This clonotype was counted a few times. The J gene is TRBJ2-5, the V gene TRBV7-8, with D possibly being TRBD2 (6 bases). The CDR3 spans 15 residues. The V gene's germline CDR1 is SGHVS and CDR2 FQNEAQ. Trimming pared 5 bases from V and 3 bases from J, leaving 16 bases between. CDR3 in amino acids: CASSPMALAEETQYF. The CDR3 coding sequence is TGTGCCAGCAGCCCGATGGCACTAGCTGAAGAGACCCAGTACTTC.

CDR3 sequence reads: CASSIGLAVQETQYF. For the CDR3, the DNA is TGTGCCAGCAGCATCGGACTAGCGGTACAAGAGACCCAGTACTTC. The chain joins TRBV5-5 to TRBJ2-5, with 10 bases matching TRBD2. V lost 4 bases and J lost 2; bases outside the gene matches: 5. The CDR3 has 15 residues. Germline V gene sequence: CDR1 SGHKS, CDR2 YYEKEE (reference sequence).

As to this clonotype: A much larger clone sits a single nucleotide away, making a read error possible. The chain is built from TRBV12-3 or TRBV12-4 and TRBJ1-5; weak D call: TRBD1 (6 bases). The length of the CDR3 is 15 residues. V dropped 10 bases and J dropped 3 bases, with 19 bases sitting between them. CDR3 in amino acids: CAIRSGQTFNQPQHF. CDR3 DNA: TGTGCCATCAGATCAGGACAGACGTTCAATCAGCCCCAGCATTTT.

This chain links TRBV7-9 with TRBJ1-1; D is unclear. V lost 5 bases to trimming and J lost 0 bases, with 10 bases between them. CDR1 is SEHNR and CDR2 is FQNEAQ in the germline V gene (reference sequence). This CDR3 is built from 14 residues. The CDR3 region is CASSHSSLNTEAFF. CDR3 DNA sequence: TGTGCCAGCAGCCATTCCTCGTTGAACACTGAAGCTTTCTTT.

J is TRBJ2-7 and V is TRBV6-1; D is perhaps TRBD2 (6 bases). Germline-derived CDR1 and CDR2 are MNHNS and SASEGT. The CDR3 length is 15 residues. V lost 7 bases, J lost 1 base, and 17 bases lay in between. Here the CDR3 reads CASTPLASSSYEQYF. Here the CDR3 DNA reads TGTGCCAGCACCCCGCTAGCGTCGAGTTCCTACGAGCAGTACTTC.

This clonotype has just one count. The junction differs from germline at one of its ends, possibly a read error. The chain has TRBV29-1 and TRBJ1-1; no clear D. Germline CDR1 is SQVTM and CDR2 is ANQGSEA. The CDR3 loop spans 13 amino acids. The CDR3 loop reads CSVVLTVNTEASF. CDR3 sequence (DNA): TGCAGCGTTGTTCTCACGGTGAACACTGAAGCTTCCTTT.

This clonotype was counted ten times or more. The gene calls are TRBV11-2 and TRBJ2-1; D may be TRBD2 (5 bases). Trimming stripped 1 base from V and 7 bases from J, with 8 bases between. CDR3 length equals 13 residues. The germline V gene encodes CDR1 SGHAT and CDR2 FQNNGV. CDR3: CASSLGLANEQFF. The CDR3 DNA sequence: TGTGCCAGCAGCTTAGGTCTAGCAAATGAGCAGTTCTTC.

The chain combines TRBV29-1 with TRBJ2-5; no clear D. Germline V gene lookup returns CDR1 SQVTM and CDR2 ANQGSEA. CDR3 length equals 15 residues. V gave up 7 bases and J gave up 1 base, with 19 bases separating them. CDR3 sequence reads: CSGRAVGQTQETQYF. CDR3 DNA sequence: TGCAGCGGCCGGGCGGTAGGGCAGACCCAAGAGACCCAGTACTTC.

This clonotype was seen ten or more times. The chain joins TRBV29-1 to TRBJ2-2; no clear D gene. CDR1 is SQVTM and CDR2 is ANQGSEA in the germline V gene. This CDR3 is 10 amino acids long. Deletions cut 4 bases from V and 7 bases from J, with 4 bases between. CDR3 loop: CSVGDGELFF. The DNA of the CDR3 is TGCAGCGTTGGTGACGGGGAGCTGTTTTTT.

The chain has TRBV4-1 and TRBJ2-1; possibly TRBD1 for D (5 bases). Deletions cut 8 bases from V and 9 bases from J, with 20 bases between. There are 14 residues in the CDR3. Germline CDR1 is MGHRA and CDR2 is YSYEKL. CDR3 nucleotide sequence: TGCGCCAGCCGCAGGGTTCAGGGTGGGGCTGAGCAGTTCTTC. It is translated as CASRRVQGGAEQFF.

In this sample, this clonotype turned up many times. The J gene is TRBJ2-2, the V gene TRBV11-2, with D perhaps TRBD1 or TRBD2 (5 bases each). The CDR3 extends over 14 amino acids. V gave up 2 bases and J gave up 8 bases, with 12 bases separating them. Germline CDR1 and CDR2: SGHAT and FQNNGV. CDR3 nucleotides: TGTGCCAGCAGCTTAATGAGGGGCCGGGGGGAGCTGTTTTTT. Translating gives CASSLMRGRGELFF.

This clonotype was seen only a few times. One base away lies a much larger clone, so this may be a sequencing read error. This sequence joins TRBV11-2 and TRBJ2-1; D is uncertain. Germline-derived CDR1 and CDR2 are SGHAT and FQNNGV. The V gene lost 1 base and the J gene lost 6 bases, with 7 bases spanning the gap. The CDR3 is made up of 13 amino acids. The CDR3 reads CASSLVRFNEQFF. DNA for the CDR3: TGTGCCAGCAGCTTAGTAAGGTTCAATGAGCAGTTCTTC.

A remark on this clonotype: This may be a read error: a much more frequent sequence differs by one nucleotide. V is TRBV29-1 and J is TRBJ2-7; 9 bases map to TRBD1. This CDR3 is 17 amino acids long. The germline gives CDR1 SQVTM, CDR2 ANQGSEA. The DNA for the CDR3 is TGCAGCGTCCTCAGATGGCAGCCCACAGGGGGCTCCTACGAGGAGTACTTC. Amino acids: CSVLRWQPTGGSYEEYF.

V gene TRBV7-9 combines with J gene TRBJ1-2; D is possibly TRBD1 (5 bases). V was pared by 5 bases and J by 2 bases, with 12 bases between. This CDR3 comprises 14 residues. Germline assignment: CDR1 SEHNR and CDR2 FQNEAQ (reference sequence). Here the CDR3 DNA reads TGTGCCAGCAGCCAGGGTCCGGGGAACTATGGCTACACCTTC. Its protein is CASSQGPGNYGYTF.

The gene calls are TRBV10-2 and TRBJ2-1; 10 nucleotides match TRBD2. CDR3 length equals 17 residues. Germline values: CDR1 WSHSY, CDR2 SAAADI. V gave up 3 bases and J gave up 7 bases; unmatched junction bases: 12. The CDR3 reads CASSEGSLAGDGNEQFF. CDR3 nucleotides: TGCGCCAGCAGTGAAGGGTCCCTAGCGGGAGACGGTAATGAGCAGTTCTTC.

J is TRBJ2-1 and V is TRBV5-4; 8 bases are shared with TRBD1. V shed 5 bases and J 3 bases; nucleotides not matched to a gene: 4. The germline V gene has CDR1 SGHNT and CDR2 YYREEE (reference sequence). The CDR3 contains 14 residues. CDR3 sequence: CASSPGQVYNEQFF. CDR3 DNA: TGTGCCAGCAGTCCGGGACAGGTCTACAATGAGCAGTTCTTC.

Only one count was recorded for this clonotype. A read error may be the cause here, since a much bigger clone is one base away. J is TRBJ2-1 and V is TRBV11-2; D not resolved. Germline V gene data show CDR1 as SGHAT and CDR2 as FQNNGV. V was shortened by 7 bases and J by 12 bases, with 19 bases between the two germline ends. The CDR3 has 13 amino acids. CDR3 in DNA: TGTGCCAGCAACCAAAATTCTTGGTATGGGCAGTTCTTC. Residues: CASNQNSWYGQFF.

In this sample, this clonotype turned up many times. The chain links TRBV11-2 to TRBJ2-7; 8 nucleotides match TRBD2. The CDR3 runs to 14 residues. Looked up from germline, CDR1 is SGHAT and CDR2 is FQNNGV. V lost 5 bases, J lost 3 bases, and 6 bases stayed unmatched. The CDR3 DNA reads as TGTGCCAGCAGCCGACGAGCGGGAGTCTACGAGCAGTACTTC. Its protein is CASSRRAGVYEQYF.

About this clonotype: A junction end diverges from the germline sequence, so it may reflect a read error. This chain connects TRBV28 to TRBJ2-3; D is tentatively TRBD1 or TRBD2 (6 bases each). The CDR3 spans 15 residues. From germline, CDR1 is MDHEN and CDR2 SYDVKM. The CDR3 DNA follows: TGTGCCAGCAGTTCCTACAGGGAGGACACAGATACCCAGTATTTT. This sequence encodes CASSSYREDTDTQYF.

This clonotype appeared a few times. The chain couples TRBV6-6 to TRBJ2-1; D is unresolved. V dropped 7 bases and J dropped 5 bases, with 12 bases sitting between them. CDR1 is MNHNY, CDR2 SVGAGI, per germline (reference sequence). The CDR3 covers 13 residues. CDR3 amino acids: CASNLGLNNEQFF. DNA of the CDR3: TGTGCCAGCAACCTAGGCCTAAACAATGAGCAGTTCTTC.

This clonotype was detected a few times. V gene TRBV6-5 combines with J gene TRBJ2-3; possible D gene TRBD2, 7 bases. The germline CDR1 and CDR2 sequences are MNHEY and SVGAGI. The CDR3 is 19 residues long. Trimming stripped 10 bases from V and 0 bases from J, with 29 bases between. The CDR3 coding sequence is TGTGCCAACACCCCGGAAGGGGGAAGGGGAGGGGTCAGCACAGATACGCAGTATTTT. Residues: CANTPEGGRGGVSTDTQYF.

This clonotype has just one count. The junction differs from germline at one of its ends, possibly a read error. The J gene is TRBJ2-3, the V gene TRBV5-5, with 8 positions matching TRBD2. The germline V gene encodes CDR1 SGHKS and CDR2 YYEKEE (reference sequence). The CDR3 loop spans 15 amino acids. CDR3 sequence (DNA): TGTGCTAGCAGCTTGGGGATTAGCGGGGCCGATACGCAGTATTTT. Translating it yields CASSLGISGADTQYF.

Of note for this clonotype: It is likely a read error, because the conserved phenylalanine at the end of the CDR3 is missing. The rearrangement uses TRBV10-3 and TRBJ1-3; D is possibly TRBD1 (5 bases). The CDR3 is made up of 16 amino acids. Germline CDR1 ENHRY, CDR2 SYGVKD. The V and J ends lost 0 bases and 0 bases respectively, with 9 bases between them. As DNA, the CDR3 is TGTGCCATCAGTGAGTCAGTCACAGGCTCTGGAAACACCATATATTCT. It translates to CAISESVTGSGNTIYS.

There are a few counts of this clonotype. The chain couples TRBV10-3 to TRBJ2-2; possibly TRBD1 or TRBD2 for D (6 bases each). CDR3 length: 16 amino acids. V was clipped by 4 bases and J by 0 bases, with 12 bases between them. Germline V gene data show CDR1 as ENHRY and CDR2 as SYGVKD. CDR3 protein: CAISGRGPPNTGELFF. In DNA, the CDR3 is TGTGCCATCAGTGGACGGGGGCCGCCGAACACCGGGGAGCTGTTTTTT.

The CDR3 is CSSSPSGGSQETQYF. The CDR3 bases are TGCAGCTCCTCACCTAGCGGGGGTAGCCAAGAGACCCAGTACTTC. The chain carries TRBV29-1 and TRBJ2-5; TRBD2 matches at 10 bases. V lost 8 bases and J lost 1; bases outside the gene matches: 10. Germline V CDR1 and CDR2: SQVTM, ANQGSEA. The CDR3 spans 15 residues. The complete variable domain, with remaining parts taken from reference TRBV29-1 and TRBJ2-5, reads SAVISQKPSRDICQRGTSLTIQCQVDSQVTMMFWYRQQPGQSLTLIATANQGSEATYESGFVIDKFPISRPNLTFSTLTVSNMSPEDSSIYLCSSSPSGGSQETQYFGPGTRLLVL.

This clonotype was seen more than once but under ten times. The chain joins TRBV12-3 or TRBV12-4 to TRBJ2-1; 10 nucleotides align to TRBD2. CDR3 length: 15 residues. V shed 5 bases, J shed 3 bases, and the junction held 4 bases outside the gene matches. The DNA of the CDR3 is TGTGCCAGCAGTCACCCTAGCGGGAGCTACAATGAGCAGTTCTTC. Its translation: CASSHPSGSYNEQFF.

The chain combines TRBV10-1 with TRBJ2-2, with TRBD1 as a possible D gene (5 bases). In germline, CDR1 is WNHNN, CDR2 SYGVQD (reference sequence). The CDR3 contains 16 residues. Trimming took off 6 bases at V and 1 base at J, with 15 bases between the two ends. The CDR3 is CASSQWRTGNTGELFF. For the CDR3, the DNA is TGCGCCAGCAGCCAGTGGAGAACAGGGAACACCGGGGAGCTGTTTTTT.

Notes on this clonotype: This may arise from a read error, as a much more abundant clone is one base away. V gene TRBV6-5 combines with J gene TRBJ1-5; D may be TRBD1 (5 bases). Per the germline V gene, CDR1 is MNHEY and CDR2 is SVGAGI. The CDR3 sequence is 13 residues long. The CDR3 DNA sequence: TGTGCCAGCGGGGCAGGGTACAATGAGCCCCAGCATTTT. It specifies CASGAGYNEPQHF.

This clonotype has at least ten counts. The chain combines TRBV29-1 with TRBJ1-5; tentatively, D is TRBD1 (5 bases). From germline, CDR1 is SQVTM and CDR2 ANQGSEA. The CDR3 has 14 residues. The germline V and J ends were trimmed by 4 bases and 3 bases, with 13 bases remaining between them. Here the CDR3 reads CSVAGGVNNQPQHF. As DNA, the CDR3 is TGCAGCGTTGCAGGAGGGGTTAACAATCAGCCCCAGCATTTT.

The V gene is TRBV29-1, the J gene TRBJ2-7, with D possibly TRBD2 on 5 matching bases. Germline V CDR1 and CDR2: SQVTM, ANQGSEA. V was trimmed by 3 bases and J by 0 bases, leaving 12 bases between them. CDR3 length: 14 residues. CDR3 sequence reads: CSVEISASSYEQYF. CDR3 coding DNA: TGCAGCGTTGAGATTAGCGCTTCCTCCTACGAGCAGTACTTC.